These 11 T cell receptor beta chains were sequenced from one sample in a study of blood T cell repertoires in COVID-19. Assay: immunoSEQ multiplex PCR; the TCRdb copy retains only in-frame clones and omits some. The sample records over 70,000 clones, 78% being singletons. The sequenced material came from peripheral blood. These receptors originate from a man between 65 and 85 years old with COVID-19, enrolled during active disease.

This clone showed up just once. This sequence joins TRBV2 and TRBJ1-1, with D possibly being TRBD1 (5 bases). V was shortened by 3 bases and J by 5 bases, with 13 bases between the two germline ends. This CDR3 contains 14 residues. Germline assignment: CDR1 SNHLY and CDR2 FYNNEI. The CDR3 loop reads CASSEVGVGTEAFF. CDR3 nucleotide sequence: TGTGCCAGCAGTGAGGTAGGGGTAGGAACTGAAGCTTTCTTT.

The chain is built from TRBV18 and TRBJ2-3; 7 nucleotides line up with TRBD2. This CDR3 spans 15 amino acids. The V gene end was trimmed by 5 bases and the J gene end by 4 bases; junction bases not matched to a gene: 9. Germline CDR1 and CDR2: KGHSH and LQKENI. CDR3 bases: TGTGCCAGCTCAACGAGCGGGGTTAACGCAGATACGCAGTATTTT. Its protein product is CASSTSGVNADTQYF.

The chain combines TRBV29-1 with TRBJ2-5; D uncertain. V was shortened by 6 bases and J by 5 bases, with 10 bases between the two germline ends. The germline V gene has CDR1 SQVTM and CDR2 ANQGSEA. CDR3 length equals 11 residues. CDR3 bases: TGCAGCGTACTTACCTTCGAGACCCAGTACTTC. Translating gives CSVLTFETQYF.

This clone was seen a handful of times. The chain couples TRBV9 to TRBJ1-2, with 7 bases fitting TRBD1. V trimming: 3 bases; J trimming: 4 bases; junction bases outside the gene matches: 12. The germline gives CDR1 SGDLS, CDR2 YYNGEE. This CDR3 has 16 amino acids. In DNA, the CDR3 is TGTGCCAGCAGCGAGTTGGACAAACCAGGGGGCTATGGCTACACCTTC. It yields the protein CASSELDKPGGYGYTF.

The chain couples TRBV5-5 to TRBJ1-1; D remains ambiguous. Trimming left V 1 base short and J 1 base short, with 11 bases between. Germline V gives CDR1 SGHKS, CDR2 YYEKEE (reference sequence). The CDR3 spans 15 residues. DNA for the CDR3: TGTGCCAGCAGCTTGACCGTGTTGGCGAACACTGAAGCTTTCTTT. Its translation is CASSLTVLANTEAFF.

The rearrangement links TRBV11-3 to TRBJ2-1, with 12 bases aligning to TRBD2. V lost 0 bases, J lost 10 bases, and 7 bases stayed unmatched. Germline V CDR1 and CDR2: SGHNT, YENEEA. CDR3 length equals 16 residues. For the CDR3, the DNA is TGTGCCAGCAGCTTAGATTTGACTAGCGGGAGTTTAGAGCAGTTCTTC. Translation gives CASSLDLTSGSLEQFF.

The rearrangement uses TRBV30 and TRBJ2-7; 9 bases are a match to TRBD1. With 2 bases clipped from V and 2 bases from J, the junction kept 1 base outside the gene matches. The CDR3 consists of 13 residues. Germline assignment: CDR1 GTSNPN and CDR2 SVGIG (reference sequence). The CDR3 nucleotides read TGTGCCTGGAGTCGGACAGGGGCCTACGAGCAGTACTTC. Translating it yields CAWSRTGAYEQYF. Full variable domain (rest looked up from reference TRBV30 and TRBJ2-7): SQTIHQWPATLVQPVGSPLSLECTVEGTSNPNLYWYRQAAGRGLQLLFYSVGIGQISSEVPQNLSASRPQDRQFILSSKKLLLSDSGFYLCAWSRTGAYEQYFGPGTRLTVT.

The chain recombines TRBV19 with TRBJ2-3; 12 bases align to TRBD2. Trimming took 5 bases from V and 3 from J; bases not matched to a gene: 12. The CDR3 is 18 residues long. The V gene's germline CDR1 is LNHDA and CDR2 SQIVND (reference sequence). The CDR3 loop is CASSWVWPTSGRTDTQYF. CDR3 coding DNA: TGTGCCAGTAGTTGGGTGTGGCCGACTAGCGGGAGAACAGATACGCAGTATTTT.

The chain couples TRBV18 to TRBJ1-1, with D possibly being TRBD1 (5 bases). V shed 1 base and J shed 4 bases, with 16 bases lying between them. The CDR3 contains 16 residues. The V gene's germline CDR1 is KGHSH and CDR2 LQKENI. The CDR3 protein is CASSPRGSSQATEAFF. The DNA of the CDR3 is TGTGCCAGCTCACCACGCGGATCCTCACAGGCCACTGAAGCTTTCTTT.

The chain is built from TRBV29-1 and TRBJ1-1, with 7 bases lining up with TRBD1. With V trimmed by 5 bases and J by 1 base, 4 bases remained unmatched. The CDR3 extends over 13 amino acids. Per the germline V gene, CDR1 is SQVTM and CDR2 is ANQGSEA. Here the CDR3 reads CSVCRTGNTEAFF. Written as DNA, the CDR3 is TGCAGCGTTTGCCGGACAGGGAACACTGAAGCTTTCTTT.

This sequence joins TRBV10-2 and TRBJ2-5; 7 bases map to TRBD1. The CDR3 spans 15 residues. The junction had 9 bases not matched to a gene; V was cut back by 6 bases and J by 2 bases. CDR1 and CDR2 from the germline V gene are WSHSY and SAAADI. In DNA, the CDR3 is TGCGCCAGCAGAGAGGGACAGAAAATTCAAGAGACCCAGTACTTC. It codes for CASREGQKIQETQYF.